This T cell receptor beta chain was found in a study of spatial heterogeneity in lung cancer (dated by TCRdb to between 2018 and 2020). Turning to the overall study: The donors were 60 to 80 patients from the lung TRACERx cohort who had early-stage, untreated non-small cell lung cancer. Follow-up PBMC samples were sequenced whenever available, with the median time to follow-up being approximately 2 years after resection. More beta-chain than alpha-chain transcripts were consistently detected, likely reflecting higher beta-chain transcript abundance. In the raw uncorrected reads, each unique combination of TCR and UMI appeared on average more than ten times. TCR alpha and beta repertoires were quantitatively compared across multiple tumor regions, matched nontumor lung and blood in non-small cell lung cancer. Nonsynonymous mutation counts, determined by whole-exome sequencing of tumor tissue, were related to features of the TCR repertoire. At surgery, both alpha and beta chains were TCR-sequenced in over 200 tumor regions, over 61 matched nontumor lung samples and around 50 PBMC samples. Beyond this particular receptor, the publication reports: Ubiquitous expanded tumor TCRs were detected in blood more often at tumor resection than at routine follow-up. Additional single-cell paired TCR alpha and beta sequencing was considered necessary to confirm, at a functional level, the hypothesis that regional TCRs recognize regional mutations. Only 11 to 15 patients were included in the comparisons of baseline and follow-up blood repertoires.

A note on this clonotype: What this receptor recognizes is not known. A clone one base away is much larger, so this may be a read error.

The germline V gene sets CDR1 to SGDLS and CDR2 to YYNGEE. From the cysteine through the phenylalanine, the CDR3 covers 15 amino acids. Only CDR3 DNA is held: 45 bases, read in frame from base 1. V and J are truncated by 4 bases and 1 base respectively, leaving an intervening sequence of 12 bases. The label giving this sample's time point can be read as: blood at routine non-recurrence follow-up after resection. For TCR sequencing, whole RNA was extracted from tumor and nontumor lung tissue, or from cryopreserved PBMC samples, and no cell sorting was done. A patient was chosen for TCR sequencing only when enough RNA was available from at least two tumor regions. Library preparation was by 5' RACE. The reads were generated on a NextSeq 500. To allow correction of PCR and sequencing errors, the TCR library protocol tagged every TCR cDNA molecule with a unique molecular identifier. Concerning the study's data processing: TCR identification, UMI-based error correction and CDR3 extraction were performed with Decombinator tools. Expanded TCRs were defined as those above a frequency of 2 per 1,000, corresponding to the top 1% of the tumor frequency distribution. Renyi diversity was calculated using the R vegan package after each repertoire was subsampled 100 times to 5,000 TCRs. CDR3 similarity networks were built from amino acid triplet string-kernel similarity, with CDR3s being connected when pairwise similarity was above 0.82. TCRdb cleaned the public reads at Q25 with fastp, built clones with MiXCR and kept in-frame beta chains. Duplicate CDR3 protein sequences are folded into a single record with the most common DNA and genes. TCRdb, rather than the study authors, made the V and J calls. In all, the sample holds under 20,000 distinct CDR3 sequences, and 9% to 10% of those were seen once. The ten biggest clones cover 36% of the sample.

This chain is built from TRBV9 and TRBJ1-5; the D gene lacks a confident call. This clonotype was obtained from a female donor with early-stage non-small cell lung cancer. The material was PBMCs, obtained at follow-up. The CDR3 reads CASSIDGVSNQPQHF. Here is the DNA: TGTGCCAGCAGCATAGATGGTGTCAGCAATCAGCCCCAGCATTTT.